Shown below are 5 T cell receptor beta chains from a single sample sequenced in a study of monozygotic twins with inflammatory bowel disease. TCRdb reprocessed the 5' RACE reads, keeping one entry per CDR3 protein, no DNA. Seen in this sample are approximately 85,000 distinct CDR3 sequences; the ten most common clones hold around 7.2%. Material for sequencing was blood. The receptor set was obtained from a human donor with ulcerative colitis or Crohn's disease, or a healthy co-twin of an affected twin (not recorded which).

The rearrangement links TRBV6-2 or TRBV6-3 to TRBJ1-1; TCRdb's D call of TRBD1 is untestable without DNA. CDR1 and CDR2 from the germline V gene are MNHEY and SVGEGT. This CDR3 comprises 16 residues. CDR3: CASSYSRAGGVPRAFF.

The chain is built from TRBV19 and TRBJ1-5; TCRdb's D call, TRBD1, is unchecked because there is no DNA. The CDR3 runs 16 residues. Germline values: CDR1 LNHDA, CDR2 SQIVND (reference sequence). The CDR3 sequence: CATTRRVRQGNQPQHF.

The V gene is TRBV4-1, the J gene TRBJ2-1; lacking DNA, the TRBD1 call made by TCRdb goes unchecked. The CDR3 has 13 amino acids. Germline values: CDR1 MGHRA, CDR2 YSYEKL. The CDR3 loop reads CATARGSYNEQFF.

V and J are TRBV25-1 and TRBJ2-1; TCRdb indicates TRBD1, and absent DNA this call remains unverified. The CDR3 is made up of 12 amino acids. The germline gives CDR1 MGHDK, CDR2 SYGVNS. The CDR3 is CASTYRGQEQFF.

The chain has TRBV6-1 and TRBJ2-7; TCRdb lists TRBD1, though no DNA is available to test this call. CDR3 size: 16 residues. The germline V gene encodes CDR1 MNHNS and CDR2 SASEGT. The chain's CDR3 is CASSEAGGNPSYEQYF.